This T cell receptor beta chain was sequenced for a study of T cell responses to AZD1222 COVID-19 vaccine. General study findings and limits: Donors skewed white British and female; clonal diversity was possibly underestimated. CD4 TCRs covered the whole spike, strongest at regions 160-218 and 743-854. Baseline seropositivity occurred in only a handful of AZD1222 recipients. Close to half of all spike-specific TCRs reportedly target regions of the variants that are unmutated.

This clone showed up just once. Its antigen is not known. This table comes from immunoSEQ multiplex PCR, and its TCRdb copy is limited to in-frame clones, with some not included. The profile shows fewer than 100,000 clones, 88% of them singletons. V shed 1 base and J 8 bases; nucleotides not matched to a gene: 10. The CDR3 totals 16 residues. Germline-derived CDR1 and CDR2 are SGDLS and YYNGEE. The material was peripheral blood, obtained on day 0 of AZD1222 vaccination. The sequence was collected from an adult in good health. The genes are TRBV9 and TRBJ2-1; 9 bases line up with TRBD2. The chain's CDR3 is CASSVSRGGGVDEQFF. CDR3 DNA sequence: TGTGCCAGCAGCGTATCGCGAGGCGGGGGGGTGGATGAGCAGTTCTTC.